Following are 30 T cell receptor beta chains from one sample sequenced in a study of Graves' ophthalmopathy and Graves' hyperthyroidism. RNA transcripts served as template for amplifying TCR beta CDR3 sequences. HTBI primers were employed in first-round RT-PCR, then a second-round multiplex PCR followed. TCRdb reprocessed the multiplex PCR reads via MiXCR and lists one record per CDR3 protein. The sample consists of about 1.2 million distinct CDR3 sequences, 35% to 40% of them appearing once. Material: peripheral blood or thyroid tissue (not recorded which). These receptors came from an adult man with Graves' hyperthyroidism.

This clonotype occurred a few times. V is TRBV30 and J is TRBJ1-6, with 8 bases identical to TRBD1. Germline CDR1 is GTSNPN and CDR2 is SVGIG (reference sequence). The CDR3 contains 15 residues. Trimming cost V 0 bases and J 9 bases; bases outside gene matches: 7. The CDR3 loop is CAWSVTDRVTSPLHF. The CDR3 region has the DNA TGTGCCTGGAGTGTTACGGACAGGGTCACTTCACCCCTCCACTTT.

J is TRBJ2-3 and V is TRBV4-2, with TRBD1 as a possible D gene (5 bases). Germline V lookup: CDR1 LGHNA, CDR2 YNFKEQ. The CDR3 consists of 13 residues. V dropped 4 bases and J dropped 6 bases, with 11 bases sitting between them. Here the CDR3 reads CASSPQTDDTQYF. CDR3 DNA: TGTGCCAGCAGCCCCCAGACAGACGATACGCAGTATTTT.

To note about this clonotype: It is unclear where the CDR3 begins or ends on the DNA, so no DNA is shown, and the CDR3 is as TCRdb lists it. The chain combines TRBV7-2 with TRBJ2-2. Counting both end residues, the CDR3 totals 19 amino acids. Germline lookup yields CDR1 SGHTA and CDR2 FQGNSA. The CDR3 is CDSSIYLCSVVDPTGELFF.

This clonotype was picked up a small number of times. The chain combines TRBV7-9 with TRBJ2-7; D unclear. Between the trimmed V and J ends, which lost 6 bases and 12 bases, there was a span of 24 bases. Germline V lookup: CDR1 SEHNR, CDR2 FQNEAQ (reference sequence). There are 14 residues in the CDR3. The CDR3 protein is CASSEAQDAAERYF. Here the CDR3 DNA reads TGTGCCAGCAGTGAAGCTCAGGACGCCGCCGAGAGGTACTTC.

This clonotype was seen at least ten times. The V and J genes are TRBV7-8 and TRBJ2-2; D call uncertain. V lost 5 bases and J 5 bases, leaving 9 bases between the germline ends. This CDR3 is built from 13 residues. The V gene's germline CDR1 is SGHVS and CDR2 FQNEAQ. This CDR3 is CASSPHQTGELFF. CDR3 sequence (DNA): TGTGCCAGCAGCCCCCATCAAACCGGGGAGCTGTTTTTT.

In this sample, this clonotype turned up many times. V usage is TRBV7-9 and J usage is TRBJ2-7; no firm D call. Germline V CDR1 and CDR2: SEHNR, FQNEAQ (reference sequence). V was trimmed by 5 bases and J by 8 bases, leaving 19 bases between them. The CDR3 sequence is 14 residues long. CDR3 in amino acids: CASSKSERSLKQYF. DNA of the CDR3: TGTGCCAGCAGCAAGAGCGAAAGGAGCTTGAAGCAGTACTTC.

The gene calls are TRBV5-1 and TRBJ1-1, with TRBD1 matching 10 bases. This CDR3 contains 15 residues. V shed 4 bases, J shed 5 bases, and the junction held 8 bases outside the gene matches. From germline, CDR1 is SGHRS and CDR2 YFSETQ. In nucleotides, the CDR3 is TGCGCCAGCAGCACCCAGACAGGGGGCGAGACTGAAGCTTTCTTT. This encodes CASSTQTGGETEAFF.

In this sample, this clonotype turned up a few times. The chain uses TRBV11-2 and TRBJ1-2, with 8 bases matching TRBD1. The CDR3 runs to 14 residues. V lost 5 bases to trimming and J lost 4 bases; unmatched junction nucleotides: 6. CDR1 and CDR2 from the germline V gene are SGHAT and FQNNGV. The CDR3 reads CASSPLQGVYGYTF. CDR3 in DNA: TGTGCCAGCAGCCCATTACAGGGGGTCTATGGCTACACCTTC.

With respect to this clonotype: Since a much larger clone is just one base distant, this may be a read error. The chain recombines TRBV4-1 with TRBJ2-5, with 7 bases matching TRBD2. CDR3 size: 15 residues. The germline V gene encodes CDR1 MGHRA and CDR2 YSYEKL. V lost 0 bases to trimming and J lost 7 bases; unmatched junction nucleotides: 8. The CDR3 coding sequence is TGCGCCAGCAGCCAAGATGGCGGGAGAGGAGGGACCCAGTACTTC. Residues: CASSQDGGRGGTQYF.

The CDR3 sequence is CASSLTPPGTDNSPLHF. CDR3 in DNA: TGTGCCAGCAGCTTAACCCCCCCCGGGACAGATAATTCACCCCTCCACTTT. This sequence joins TRBV7-8 and TRBJ1-6, with 7 nucleotides matching TRBD1. V shed 2 bases and J 5 bases; nucleotides not matched to a gene: 9. This CDR3 is 17 amino acids long. The germline gives CDR1 SGHVS, CDR2 FQNEAQ.

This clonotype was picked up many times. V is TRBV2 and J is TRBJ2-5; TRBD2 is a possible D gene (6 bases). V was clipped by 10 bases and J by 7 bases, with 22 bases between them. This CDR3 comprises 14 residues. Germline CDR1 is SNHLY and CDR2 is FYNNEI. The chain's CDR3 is CATPTRDSSATQYF. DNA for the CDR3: TGTGCCACTCCGACCCGGGACTCCTCAGCGACCCAGTACTTC. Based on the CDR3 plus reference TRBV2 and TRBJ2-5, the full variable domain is EPEVTQTPSHQVTQMGQEVILRCVPISNHLYFYWYRQILGQKVEFLVSFYNNEISEKSEIFDDQFSVERPDGSNFTLKIRSTKLEDSAMYFCATPTRDSSATQYFGPGTRLLVL.

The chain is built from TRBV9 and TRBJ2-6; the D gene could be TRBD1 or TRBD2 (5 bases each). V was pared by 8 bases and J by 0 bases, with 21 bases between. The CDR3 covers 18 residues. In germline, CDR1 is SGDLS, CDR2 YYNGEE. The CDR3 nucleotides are TGTGCCAGTAGCCCGGGACGGGCCATCCTCTCTGGGGCCAACGTCCTGACTTTC. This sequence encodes CASSPGRAILSGANVLTF.

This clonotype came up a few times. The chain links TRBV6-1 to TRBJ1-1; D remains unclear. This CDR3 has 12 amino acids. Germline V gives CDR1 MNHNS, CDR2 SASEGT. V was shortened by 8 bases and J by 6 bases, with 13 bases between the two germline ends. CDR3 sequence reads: CASGTTFSEAFF. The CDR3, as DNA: TGTGCCAGCGGTACGACATTCTCTGAAGCTTTCTTT.

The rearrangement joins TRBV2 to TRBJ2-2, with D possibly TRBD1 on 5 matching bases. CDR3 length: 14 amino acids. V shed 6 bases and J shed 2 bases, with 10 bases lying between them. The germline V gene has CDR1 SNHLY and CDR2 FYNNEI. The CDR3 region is CASRRGSNTGELFF. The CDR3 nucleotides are TGTGCCAGCAGAAGGGGATCAAACACCGGGGAGCTGTTTTTT. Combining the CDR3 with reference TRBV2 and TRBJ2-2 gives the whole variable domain EPEVTQTPSHQVTQMGQEVILRCVPISNHLYFYWYRQILGQKVEFLVSFYNNEISEKSEIFDDQFSVERPDGSNFTLKIRSTKLEDSAMYFCASRRGSNTGELFFGEGSRLTVL.

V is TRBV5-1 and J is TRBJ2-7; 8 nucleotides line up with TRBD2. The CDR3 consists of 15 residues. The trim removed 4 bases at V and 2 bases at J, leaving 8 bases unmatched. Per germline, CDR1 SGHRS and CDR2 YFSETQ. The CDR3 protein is CASSDGGAGTYEQYF. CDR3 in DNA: TGCGCCAGCAGCGACGGGGGGGCGGGAACCTACGAGCAGTACTTC. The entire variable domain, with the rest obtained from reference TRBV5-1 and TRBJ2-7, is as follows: KAGVTQTPRYLIKTRGQQVTLSCSPISGHRSVSWYQQTPGQGLQFLFEYFSETQRNKGNFPGRFSGRQFSNSRSEMNVSTLELGDSALYLCASSDGGAGTYEQYFGPGTRLTVT.

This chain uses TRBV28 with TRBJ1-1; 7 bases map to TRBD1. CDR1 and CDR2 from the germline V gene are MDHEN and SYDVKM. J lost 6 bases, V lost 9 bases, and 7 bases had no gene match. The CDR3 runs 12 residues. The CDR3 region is CASHGTVAEAFF. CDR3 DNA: TGTGCCAGTCACGGGACAGTGGCTGAAGCTTTCTTT.

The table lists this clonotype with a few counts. CDR3 coding DNA: TGTGCCAGCAGACCGGGACAGTTGAACACTGAAGCTTTCTTT. Amino acid sequence: CASRPGQLNTEAFF. The chain couples TRBV27 to TRBJ1-1; 7 nucleotides agree with TRBD1. Trimming took 6 bases from V and 0 from J; bases not matched to a gene: 4. Germline CDR1 reads MNHEY; CDR2 reads SMNVEV (reference sequence). This CDR3 spans 14 amino acids.

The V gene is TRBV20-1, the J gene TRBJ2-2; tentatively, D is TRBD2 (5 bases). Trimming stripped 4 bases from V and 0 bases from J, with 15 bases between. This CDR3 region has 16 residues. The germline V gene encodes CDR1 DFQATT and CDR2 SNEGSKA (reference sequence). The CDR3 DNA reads TGCAGTGCTACTCCGGGGTGGGGAGCGAACACCGGGGAGCTGTTTTTT. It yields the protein CSATPGWGANTGELFF.

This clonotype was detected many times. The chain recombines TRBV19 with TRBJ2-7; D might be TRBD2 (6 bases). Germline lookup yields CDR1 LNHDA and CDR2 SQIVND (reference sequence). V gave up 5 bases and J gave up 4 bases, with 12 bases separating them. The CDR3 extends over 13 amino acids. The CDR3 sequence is CASSPGERYEQYF. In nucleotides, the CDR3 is TGTGCCAGTAGTCCGGGAGAGAGATACGAGCAGTACTTC. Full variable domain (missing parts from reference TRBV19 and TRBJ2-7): DGGITQSPKYLFRKEGQNVTLSCEQNLNHDAMYWYRQDPGQGLRLIYYSQIVNDFQKGDIAEGYSVSREKKESFPLTVTSAQKNPTAFYLCASSPGERYEQYFGPGTRLTVT.

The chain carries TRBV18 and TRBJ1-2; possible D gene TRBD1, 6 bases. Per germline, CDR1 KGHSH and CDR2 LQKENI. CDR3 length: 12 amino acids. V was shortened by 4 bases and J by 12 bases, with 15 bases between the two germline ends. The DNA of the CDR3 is TGTGCCAGCTCACACGCACAGGGTCTAGACACCTTC. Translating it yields CASSHAQGLDTF. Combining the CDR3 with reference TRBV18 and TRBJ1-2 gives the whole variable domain NAGVMQNPRHLVRRRGQEARLRCSPMKGHSHVYWYRQLPEEGLKFMVYLQKENIIDESGMPKERFSAEFPKEGPSILRIQQVVRGDSAAYFCASSHAQGLDTFGSGTRLTVV.

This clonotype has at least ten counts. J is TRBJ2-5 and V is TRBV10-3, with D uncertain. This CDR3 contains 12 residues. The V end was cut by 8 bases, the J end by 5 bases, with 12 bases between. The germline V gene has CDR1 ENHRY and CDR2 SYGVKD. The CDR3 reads CAISADWETQYF. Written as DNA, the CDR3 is TGTGCCATCTCGGCCGACTGGGAGACCCAGTACTTC.

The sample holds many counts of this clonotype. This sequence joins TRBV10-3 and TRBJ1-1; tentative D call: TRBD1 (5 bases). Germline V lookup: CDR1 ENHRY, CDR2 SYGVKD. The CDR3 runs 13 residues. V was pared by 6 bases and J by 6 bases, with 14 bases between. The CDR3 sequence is CAIRGTPGAEAFF. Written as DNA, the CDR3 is TGTGCCATCAGAGGGACCCCGGGCGCTGAAGCTTTCTTT.

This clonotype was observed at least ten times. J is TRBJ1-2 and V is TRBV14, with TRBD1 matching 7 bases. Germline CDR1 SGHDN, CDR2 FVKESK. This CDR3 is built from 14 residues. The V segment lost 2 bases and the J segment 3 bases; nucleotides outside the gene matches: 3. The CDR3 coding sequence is TGTGCCAGCAGCCAATCAGGGGGTTACTATGGCTACACCTTC. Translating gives CASSQSGGYYGYTF.

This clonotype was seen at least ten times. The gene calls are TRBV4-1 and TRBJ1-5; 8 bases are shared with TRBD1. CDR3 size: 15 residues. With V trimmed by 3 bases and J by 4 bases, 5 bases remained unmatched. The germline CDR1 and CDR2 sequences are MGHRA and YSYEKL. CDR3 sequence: CASSHPDRENQPQHF. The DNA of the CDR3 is TGCGCCAGCAGCCACCCGGACAGGGAAAATCAGCCCCAGCATTTT.

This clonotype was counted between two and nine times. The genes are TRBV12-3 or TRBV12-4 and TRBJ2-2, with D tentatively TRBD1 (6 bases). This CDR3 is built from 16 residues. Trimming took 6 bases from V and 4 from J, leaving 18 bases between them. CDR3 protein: CASRRVGAQGTGELFF. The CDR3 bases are TGTGCCAGCAGGAGGGTGGGGGCGCAGGGCACCGGGGAGCTGTTTTTT.

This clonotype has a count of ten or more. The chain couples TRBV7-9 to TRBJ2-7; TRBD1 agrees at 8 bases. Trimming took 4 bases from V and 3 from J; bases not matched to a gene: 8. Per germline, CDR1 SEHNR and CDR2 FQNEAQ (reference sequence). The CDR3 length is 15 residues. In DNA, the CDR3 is TGTGCCAGCAGCTCCGACAGGGGAGGTAGCTACGAGCAGTACTTC. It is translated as CASSSDRGGSYEQYF.

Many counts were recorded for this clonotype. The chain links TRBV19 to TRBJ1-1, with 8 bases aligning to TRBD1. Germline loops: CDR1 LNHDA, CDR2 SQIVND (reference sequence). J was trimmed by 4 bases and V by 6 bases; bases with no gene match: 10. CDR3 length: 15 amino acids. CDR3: CASSRGSTGATEAFF. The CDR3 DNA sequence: TGTGCCAGTAGCAGAGGATCGACAGGGGCCACTGAAGCTTTCTTT.

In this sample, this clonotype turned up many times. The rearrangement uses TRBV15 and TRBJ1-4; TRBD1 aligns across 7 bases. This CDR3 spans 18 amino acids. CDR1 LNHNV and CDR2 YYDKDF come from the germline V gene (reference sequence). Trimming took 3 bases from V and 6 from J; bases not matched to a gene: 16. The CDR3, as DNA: TGTGCCACCAGCAGCTTCCCTCGACAGGGTAAACGGGATGAAAAACTGTTTTTT. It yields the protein CATSSFPRQGKRDEKLFF.

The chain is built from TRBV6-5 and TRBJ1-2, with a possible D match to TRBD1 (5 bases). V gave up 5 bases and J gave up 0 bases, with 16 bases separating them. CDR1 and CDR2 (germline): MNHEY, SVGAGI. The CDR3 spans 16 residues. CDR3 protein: CASSLRQIRANYGYTF. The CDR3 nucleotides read TGTGCCAGCAGTCTTAGACAGATAAGAGCTAACTATGGCTACACCTTC.

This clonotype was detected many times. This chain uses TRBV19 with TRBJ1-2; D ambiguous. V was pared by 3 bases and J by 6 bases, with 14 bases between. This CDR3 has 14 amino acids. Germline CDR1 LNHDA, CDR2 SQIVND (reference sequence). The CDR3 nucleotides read TGTGCCAGTAGTATCTTATCTCGCCTGGATGGCTACACCTTC. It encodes CASSILSRLDGYTF.